Listed below are T cell receptor beta chains from one sample, sequenced in a study of control samples from healthy donors and cancer patients. The data were produced by immunoSEQ multiplex PCR, yet TCRdb's version contains in-frame clones alone and is incomplete. The table shows 120,000 to 150,000 clones, with about 90% occurring only once. Sample: blood. The receptor set was obtained from a man aged 18 to 29 in good health. Each CDR3 is given with its conserved first and last residue. Fields, in order: D gene, J gene, clone size, V gene, CDR3 DNA, CDR3 protein. The D gene is left open where the match is weak. Expanded clones get a size class; other rows say once, few or many, or leave the size out.

d_call: .
j_call: TRBJ2-7
clone_size: .
v_call: TRBV2
cdr3_nt: TGTGCCAGCAGTGATGCCCCAGGGCTCGAGCAGTACTTC
cdr3_aa: CASSDAPGLEQYF

d_call: TRBD1
j_call: TRBJ1-5
clone_size: .
v_call: TRBV6-2/TRBV6-3
cdr3_nt: TGTGCCAGCAGTTCCCGACAGGGAGGGGACAATCAGCCCCAGCATTTT
cdr3_aa: CASSSRQGGDNQPQHF

d_call: TRBD1
j_call: TRBJ1-4
clone_size: .
v_call: TRBV2
cdr3_nt: TGTGCCAGCAGTCTACAGGGGGCATATGAAAAACTGTTTTTT
cdr3_aa: CASSLQGAYEKLFF

d_call: TRBD1
j_call: TRBJ1-2
clone_size: .
v_call: TRBV5-1
cdr3_nt: TGCGCCAGCAGCTTGGGAGACAGGGGGCGACACTATGGCTACACCTTC
cdr3_aa: CASSLGDRGRHYGYTF

d_call: .
j_call: TRBJ1-1
clone_size: .
v_call: TRBV11-3
cdr3_nt: TGTGCCAGCAGCCTAACTGTGAACACTGAAGCTTTCTTT
cdr3_aa: CASSLTVNTEAFF

d_call: .
j_call: TRBJ1-3
clone_size: .
v_call: TRBV7-3
cdr3_nt: TGTGCCAGCAGCTTAGCCGCAGGAAACACCATATATTTT
cdr3_aa: CASSLAAGNTIYF

d_call: TRBD1
j_call: TRBJ2-7
clone_size: few
v_call: TRBV19
cdr3_nt: TGTGCCAGTAGTACAAGGGACAGTTCCTACGAGCAGTACTTC
cdr3_aa: CASSTRDSSYEQYF

d_call: TRBD2
j_call: TRBJ2-3
clone_size: once
v_call: TRBV5-5
cdr3_nt: TGTGCCAGCAGCTTTAGCGGGGGCGCAGATACGCAGTATTTT
cdr3_aa: CASSFSGGADTQYF

d_call: TRBD1
j_call: TRBJ1-2
clone_size: .
v_call: TRBV9
cdr3_nt: TGTGCCAGCAGCGGTCGGACAGGGGGCTCGAACTATGGCTACACCTTC
cdr3_aa: CASSGRTGGSNYGYTF

d_call: .
j_call: TRBJ2-3
clone_size: .
v_call: TRBV9
cdr3_nt: TGTGCCAGCAGCGTAGGGGCAGGGGCCACAGATACGCAGTATTTT
cdr3_aa: CASSVGAGATDTQYF

d_call: .
j_call: TRBJ2-5
clone_size: .
v_call: TRBV6-2/TRBV6-3
cdr3_nt: TGTGCCAGCAGCCCCCCCGGGGCAGCTCAAGAGACCCAGTACTTC
cdr3_aa: CASSPPGAAQETQYF

d_call: TRBD1
j_call: TRBJ2-3
clone_size: .
v_call: TRBV19
cdr3_nt: TGTGCCAGTAGTAGAGGACAGGGAGACGCAGATACGCAGTATTTT
cdr3_aa: CASSRGQGDADTQYF

d_call: .
j_call: TRBJ1-6
clone_size: .
v_call: TRBV7-8
cdr3_nt: TGTGCCAGCAGCTTAGAGGGAGGATATAATTCACCCCTCCACTTT
cdr3_aa: CASSLEGGYNSPLHF

d_call: .
j_call: TRBJ1-6
clone_size: .
v_call: TRBV30
cdr3_nt: TGTGCCTGGACCGGTAGGAGCGCCCGGGATTCACCCCTCCACTTT
cdr3_aa: CAWTGRSARDSPLHF

d_call: TRBD1
j_call: TRBJ2-1
clone_size: .
v_call: TRBV27
cdr3_nt: TGTGCCAGCAGTTTCTCTACAGGGGCCGCCTCCTACAATGAGCAGTTCTTC
cdr3_aa: CASSFSTGAASYNEQFF

d_call: .
j_call: TRBJ2-7
clone_size: .
v_call: TRBV5-6
cdr3_nt: TGTGCCAGCAGTTTGCCGGGTAACGAGCAGTACTTC
cdr3_aa: CASSLPGNEQYF

d_call: .
j_call: TRBJ1-1
clone_size: .
v_call: TRBV3-1/TRBV3-2
cdr3_nt: TGTGCCAGCAGCCAAGTGCCAGATGGGCGCACTGAAGCTTTCTTT
cdr3_aa: CASSQVPDGRTEAFF

d_call: .
j_call: TRBJ1-2
clone_size: .
v_call: TRBV3-1/TRBV3-2
cdr3_nt: TGTGCCAGCAGCCAAGATTTTTATGGCTACACCTTC
cdr3_aa: CASSQDFYGYTF

d_call: .
j_call: TRBJ1-1
clone_size: .
v_call: TRBV7-2
cdr3_nt: TGTGCCAGCAGCGTCCAACTGGGGAACACTGAAGCTTTCTTT
cdr3_aa: CASSVQLGNTEAFF

d_call: TRBD1
j_call: TRBJ2-7
clone_size: .
v_call: TRBV5-4
cdr3_nt: TGTGCCAGCAGCTTAAAAAAGGTCGGGACAGGATACGAGCAGTACTTC
cdr3_aa: CASSLKKVGTGYEQYF

d_call: .
j_call: TRBJ1-4
clone_size: .
v_call: TRBV19
cdr3_nt: TGTGCCAGTAGTATTCTGACAGCGTCTGGTGAAAAACTGTTTTTT
cdr3_aa: CASSILTASGEKLFF

d_call: .
j_call: TRBJ2-7
clone_size: .
v_call: TRBV5-1
cdr3_nt: TGCGCCAGCAGCTTGTCGGGCGCCTCCTACGAGCAGTACTTC
cdr3_aa: CASSLSGASYEQYF

d_call: TRBD2
j_call: TRBJ2-1
clone_size: .
v_call: TRBV27
cdr3_nt: TGTGCCAGCAGTTTGGCTAGCGGGGCCTATGAGCAGTTCTTC
cdr3_aa: CASSLASGAYEQFF

d_call: .
j_call: TRBJ1-6
clone_size: .
v_call: TRBV6-5
cdr3_nt: TGTGCCAGCAGTTCCGGGGCACTGCATAATTCACCCCTCCACTTT
cdr3_aa: CASSSGALHNSPLHF

d_call: .
j_call: TRBJ1-4
clone_size: .
v_call: TRBV25-1
cdr3_nt: TGTGCCAGCAGTGAAGGGGCCAGGGAAGGAGAAAAACTGTTTTTT
cdr3_aa: CASSEGAREGEKLFF

d_call: TRBD1
j_call: TRBJ1-1
clone_size: .
v_call: TRBV5-6
cdr3_nt: TGTGCCAGCAGTCCAGACAGGGCTAAGAGCACTGAAGCTTTCTTT
cdr3_aa: CASSPDRAKSTEAFF

d_call: TRBD1
j_call: TRBJ1-5
clone_size: .
v_call: TRBV19
cdr3_nt: TGTGCCAGTAGTAGGGACAGCGAGGAGCCCCAGCATTTT
cdr3_aa: CASSRDSEEPQHF

d_call: .
j_call: TRBJ1-1
clone_size: .
v_call: TRBV27
cdr3_nt: TGTGCCAGCAGTTTAGGGGCCGTGAGCGAAGCTTTCTTT
cdr3_aa: CASSLGAVSEAFF

d_call: .
j_call: TRBJ2-3
clone_size: .
v_call: TRBV7-2
cdr3_nt: TGTGCCAGCAGCTTAGTCCAGCACACAGATACGCAGTATTTT
cdr3_aa: CASSLVQHTDTQYF

d_call: TRBD1
j_call: TRBJ1-1
clone_size: few
v_call: TRBV18
cdr3_nt: TGTGCCAGCTCACCGTTAGGGACAGGGGACACTGAAGCTTTCTTT
cdr3_aa: CASSPLGTGDTEAFF

d_call: TRBD1
j_call: TRBJ2-3
clone_size: .
v_call: TRBV5-8
cdr3_nt: TGTGCCAGCAGCTTGAGGGGACAGGGCACAGATACGCAGTATTTT
cdr3_aa: CASSLRGQGTDTQYF

d_call: TRBD2
j_call: TRBJ2-1
clone_size: .
v_call: TRBV29-1
cdr3_nt: TGCAGCGCACCCAAAAATCTAGCGGGGCTTGCCAATGAGCAGTTCTTC
cdr3_aa: CSAPKNLAGLANEQFF

d_call: .
j_call: TRBJ2-3
clone_size: .
v_call: TRBV19
cdr3_nt: TGTGCCAGTAGTATTTCGGTTGATACGCAGTATTTT
cdr3_aa: CASSISVDTQYF

d_call: .
j_call: TRBJ1-5
clone_size: .
v_call: TRBV24-1
cdr3_nt: TGTGCCACCAGTGACGTGACAGGCAATCAGCCCCAGCATTTT
cdr3_aa: CATSDVTGNQPQHF

d_call: .
j_call: TRBJ2-2
clone_size: .
v_call: TRBV11-2
cdr3_nt: TGTGCCAGCAGTTCGACACCTTACACCGGGGAGCTGTTTTTT
cdr3_aa: CASSSTPYTGELFF

d_call: .
j_call: TRBJ2-1
clone_size: .
v_call: TRBV30
cdr3_nt: TGTGCCTGGAGTGTAGGCGGGGTAAATGAGCAGTTCTTC
cdr3_aa: CAWSVGGVNEQFF

d_call: TRBD1
j_call: TRBJ1-1
clone_size: .
v_call: TRBV30
cdr3_nt: TGTGCCTGGAGCCGGGACAGGAACACTGAAGCTTTCTTT
cdr3_aa: CAWSRDRNTEAFF

d_call: TRBD1
j_call: TRBJ2-7
clone_size: .
v_call: TRBV18
cdr3_nt: TGTGCCAGCTCACCGGGGACAGTGTCCCCCAATTACGAGCAGTACTTC
cdr3_aa: CASSPGTVSPNYEQYF

d_call: TRBD2
j_call: TRBJ2-3
clone_size: .
v_call: TRBV7-2
cdr3_nt: TGTGCCAGCAGCTTGAGTCCCACTCGGTCCGGGGGGGTCACAGATACGCAGTATTTT
cdr3_aa: CASSLSPTRSGGVTDTQYF

d_call: .
j_call: TRBJ1-5
clone_size: few
v_call: TRBV7-2
cdr3_nt: TGTGCCAGCAGCGTGAACAGGGATCAGCCCCAGCATTTT
cdr3_aa: CASSVNRDQPQHF